These 31 T cell receptor beta chains came from one sample sequenced in a study of cytomegalovirus exposure and HLA in healthy donors. TCRdb's table, derived via immunoSEQ multiplex PCR, lists solely in-frame clones and lacks some. The table shows 90,000 to 120,000 clones, with about 85% occurring only once. Sequenced: PBMCs. These receptors all come from a woman aged 18-30 years in good health and CMV-seronegative.

The gene calls are TRBV4-2 and TRBJ2-6; weak D call: TRBD1 (6 bases). Trimming cost V 0 bases and J 0 bases, with 15 bases left between them. The CDR3 runs to 19 residues. Germline assignment: CDR1 LGHNA and CDR2 YNFKEQ. This CDR3 reads CASSQDENTGISGANVLTF. CDR3 DNA sequence: TGTGCCAGCAGCCAAGATGAGAACACAGGGATCTCTGGGGCCAACGTCCTGACTTTC.

Only a few counts were recorded for this clone. The chain uses TRBV2 and TRBJ2-7; possible D gene TRBD1, 5 bases. CDR1 is SNHLY, CDR2 FYNNEI, per germline. Trimming pared 4 bases from V and 2 bases from J, leaving 12 bases between. This CDR3 is built from 14 residues. DNA for the CDR3: TGTGCCAGCAGTGCCCTTGACAGAGCCTACGAGCAGTACTTC. This gives the protein CASSALDRAYEQYF.

The rearrangement links TRBV28 to TRBJ2-5, with 7 nucleotides matching TRBD2. With 5 bases clipped from V and 1 base from J, the junction kept 7 bases outside the gene matches. The CDR3 sequence is 15 residues long. Germline lookup yields CDR1 MDHEN and CDR2 SYDVKM. CDR3: CASSPPGGSQETQYF. CDR3 sequence (DNA): TGTGCCAGCAGTCCCCCGGGGGGATCCCAAGAGACCCAGTACTTC.

Only one count was recorded for this clone. This chain links TRBV28 with TRBJ1-6; 8 bases are a match to TRBD1. Germline loops: CDR1 MDHEN, CDR2 SYDVKM. The CDR3 contains 16 residues. V was clipped by 5 bases and J by 7 bases; unmatched bases: 10. The CDR3 is CASSLLAGGWNSPLHF. CDR3 nucleotide sequence: TGTGCCAGCAGTCTCCTCGCAGGGGGCTGGAATTCACCCCTCCACTTT.

The chain is built from TRBV27 and TRBJ2-7; 8 bases map to TRBD1. V dropped 2 bases and J dropped 5; count of bases not matched to a gene: 11. CDR1 is MNHEY, CDR2 SMNVEV, per germline (reference sequence). The CDR3 consists of 16 residues. CDR3 sequence reads: CASSLEAGQGTNEQYF. As DNA, the CDR3 is TGTGCCAGCAGTTTAGAGGCCGGACAGGGAACTAACGAGCAGTACTTC.

The V call is TRBV19, the J call TRBJ1-2, with D tentatively TRBD1 (5 bases). This CDR3 has 12 amino acids. Germline loops: CDR1 LNHDA, CDR2 SQIVND (reference sequence). The V and J ends lost 5 bases and 8 bases respectively, with 12 bases between them. CDR3 sequence: CASSPTEGGYTF. As DNA, the CDR3 is TGTGCCAGTAGTCCGACGGAGGGGGGCTACACCTTC.

The CDR3 sequence: CASSEFMYSGASYEQYF. The CDR3, as DNA: TGTGCCAGCAGTGAATTTATGTACAGTGGGGCTTCCTACGAGCAGTACTTC. V and J are TRBV6-1 and TRBJ2-7; the D gene is possibly TRBD1 (5 bases). V was clipped by 2 bases and J by 1 base, with 18 bases between them. There are 17 residues in the CDR3. CDR1 is MNHNS and CDR2 is SASEGT in the germline V gene.

This clone occurred a few times. The chain recombines TRBV6-1 with TRBJ2-7, with D tentatively TRBD1 (5 bases). The CDR3 extends over 14 amino acids. The V gene lost 2 bases and the J gene lost 0 bases, with 8 bases spanning the gap. Germline assignment: CDR1 MNHNS and CDR2 SASEGT. The CDR3 coding sequence is TGTGCCAGCAGTGAAACGACAGTCTCCTACGAGCAGTACTTC. This codes for CASSETTVSYEQYF.

J is TRBJ2-7 and V is TRBV25-1; TRBD1 matches at 9 bases. This CDR3 spans 16 amino acids. The germline CDR1 and CDR2 sequences are MGHDK and SYGVNS. The J segment lost 1 base and the V segment lost 2 bases, leaving 6 bases of the junction unmatched. CDR3 sequence reads: CASSEASGTGSYEQYF. The DNA for the CDR3 is TGTGCCAGCAGTGAAGCTTCCGGGACAGGGTCCTACGAGCAGTACTTC.

The V call is TRBV27, the J call TRBJ1-2; 7 bases fit TRBD1. Germline values: CDR1 MNHEY, CDR2 SMNVEV (reference sequence). J lost 3 bases, V lost 5 bases, and 6 bases had no gene match. CDR3 size: 14 residues. This CDR3 reads CASSPRTGHYGYTF. In nucleotides, the CDR3 is TGTGCCAGCAGTCCTCGGACAGGCCACTATGGCTACACCTTC.

The chain couples TRBV2 to TRBJ1-1; D not certain. V was shortened by 8 bases and J by 3 bases, with 19 bases between the two germline ends. Germline V gene data show CDR1 as SNHLY and CDR2 as FYNNEI. This CDR3 has 15 amino acids. The DNA of the CDR3 is TGTGCCAGCTGTATGTCGGGGAACCCTCACACTGAAGCTTTCTTT. Residues: CASCMSGNPHTEAFF.

The J gene is TRBJ2-3, the V gene TRBV30, with TRBD2 matching over 10 bases. The germline V gene has CDR1 GTSNPN and CDR2 SVGIG (reference sequence). Trimming at V came to 3 bases and at J to 3 bases, leaving 6 bases not matched to a gene. This CDR3 comprises 15 residues. In DNA form, the CDR3 reads TGTGCCTGGAGGGGAGGAGCGGGGGGGACAGATACGCAGTATTTT. It encodes CAWRGGAGGTDTQYF.

The chain has TRBV7-3 and TRBJ2-3, with 12 bases matching TRBD2. Germline CDR1 SGHTA, CDR2 FQGTGA. The CDR3 is 16 amino acids. Trimming cost V 3 bases and J 5 bases; bases outside gene matches: 6. The CDR3 protein is CASSLPASGGVDTQYF. Here the CDR3 DNA reads TGTGCCAGCAGCTTGCCGGCTAGCGGGGGGGTAGATACGCAGTATTTT.

With respect to this clone: Other nucleotide sequences from this sample produce the same CDR3. The gene calls are TRBV27 and TRBJ2-3; D gene ambiguous. From germline, CDR1 is MNHEY and CDR2 SMNVEV (reference sequence). There are 12 residues in the CDR3. V was trimmed by 5 bases and J by 2 bases, leaving 5 bases between them. DNA for the CDR3: TGTGCCAGCAGTAGCTACACAGATACGCAGTATTTT. It yields the protein CASSSYTDTQYF.

The chain has TRBV28 and TRBJ1-2, with D tentatively TRBD1 (5 bases). Looked up from germline, CDR1 is MDHEN and CDR2 is SYDVKM. The CDR3 runs to 17 residues. Trimming pared 3 bases from V and 0 bases from J, leaving 17 bases between. CDR3 nucleotide sequence: TGTGCCAGCAGTTTGGAAGGACGGAGGGGATCTAACTATGGCTACACCTTC. It translates to CASSLEGRRGSNYGYTF.

The chain recombines TRBV12-5 with TRBJ1-1; D is possibly TRBD1 (5 bases). Trimming stripped 11 bases from V and 3 bases from J, with 16 bases between. This CDR3 contains 13 residues. The germline CDR1 and CDR2 sequences are LGHNT and FRNRAP. The CDR3 protein is CAGGVRMDTEAFF. The DNA for the CDR3 is TGTGCTGGGGGGGTAAGGATGGACACTGAAGCTTTCTTT.

The V and J genes are TRBV2 and TRBJ1-1, with D possibly matching TRBD1 (6 bases). The V end was cut by 7 bases, the J end by 2 bases, with 17 bases between. The CDR3 is made up of 15 amino acids. Germline assignment: CDR1 SNHLY and CDR2 FYNNEI. The CDR3 bases are TGTGCCAGCATCTTTGAGGGGGGGTTAAACACTGAAGCTTTCTTT. Translated: CASIFEGGLNTEAFF.

This clone was detected only a few times. V usage is TRBV6-6 and J usage is TRBJ1-2, with TRBD1 identical over 11 bases. The CDR3 totals 15 residues. The junction had 3 bases not matched to a gene; V was cut back by 5 bases and J by 1 base. In germline, CDR1 is MNHNY, CDR2 SVGAGI (reference sequence). CDR3 nucleotide sequence: TGTGCCAGCAGTCCCGGGACAGGGGGTAACTATGGCTACACCTTC. It codes for CASSPGTGGNYGYTF.

This clone has just a few counts. V gene TRBV6-1 combines with J gene TRBJ1-5; maybe TRBD1 (5 bases). CDR3 length: 15 residues. V was pared by 8 bases and J by 2 bases, with 16 bases between. CDR1 is MNHNS and CDR2 is SASEGT in the germline V gene. The CDR3 nucleotides read TGTGCCAGCGGGGGGATGGGGGGACGCAATCAGCCCCAGCATTTT. Translation gives CASGGMGGRNQPQHF.

The chain employs TRBV30 and TRBJ1-5; 10 nucleotides agree with TRBD1. CDR3 length: 17 amino acids. From germline, CDR1 is GTSNPN and CDR2 SVGIG (reference sequence). The V gene end was trimmed by 7 bases and the J gene end by 0 bases; junction bases not matched to a gene: 12. The CDR3 sequence: CASDRGTGTYSNQPQHF. The CDR3 DNA is TGTGCCTCGGACAGGGGGACAGGGACCTATAGCAATCAGCCCCAGCATTTT.

This clone was detected only a few times. This chain joins TRBV13 and TRBJ2-5; 8 bases align to TRBD1. The CDR3 length is 13 residues. V lost 7 bases, J lost 2 bases, and 3 bases stayed unmatched. The germline CDR1 and CDR2 sequences are PRHDT and FYEKMQ (reference sequence). CDR3 coding DNA: TGTGCCAGCACCCGACAGGGGCAAGAGACCCAGTACTTC. This codes for CASTRQGQETQYF.

J is TRBJ2-2 and V is TRBV7-3; D unresolved. Germline loops: CDR1 SGHTA, CDR2 FQGTGA. The CDR3 is 14 amino acids. The V end was cut by 3 bases, the J end by 4 bases, with 9 bases between. The DNA for the CDR3 is TGTGCCAGCAGCTTCGGTTTCGGCACCGGGGAGCTGTTTTTT. As protein: CASSFGFGTGELFF. Looking up the rest from reference TRBV7-3 and TRBJ2-2 gives the full variable domain: GAGVSQTPSNKVTEKGKYVELRCDPISGHTALYWYRQSLGQGPEFLIYFQGTGAADDSGLPNDRFFAVRPEGSVSTLKIQRTERGDSAVYLCASSFGFGTGELFFGEGSRLTVL.

V usage is TRBV5-1 and J usage is TRBJ2-7, with TRBD1 identical over 11 bases. Germline V gene lookup returns CDR1 SGHRS and CDR2 YFSETQ. The CDR3 extends over 14 amino acids. Trimming removed 4 bases from V and 5 bases from J; junction bases left unmatched: 5. CDR3 in DNA: TGCGCCAGCAGCAGGGACAGGGGGTCTAACGAGCAGTACTTC. It codes for CASSRDRGSNEQYF.

This clone has just one count. The rearrangement links TRBV27 to TRBJ2-1, with a possible D match to TRBD1 (5 bases). Germline assignment: CDR1 MNHEY and CDR2 SMNVEV (reference sequence). Trimming left V 6 bases short and J 8 bases short, with 8 bases between. CDR3 length: 11 residues. The CDR3 loop is CASRQGHEQFF. CDR3 DNA: TGTGCCAGCAGGCAGGGCCATGAGCAGTTCTTC.

The chain couples TRBV6-1 to TRBJ1-4; a weak D match, TRBD1 (5 bases). Between the trimmed V and J ends, which lost 6 bases and 0 bases, there was a span of 11 bases. This CDR3 is 15 amino acids long. The germline CDR1 and CDR2 sequences are MNHNS and SASEGT. DNA of the CDR3: TGTGCCAGCAGGCCTCCGGGGGCAACTAATGAAAAACTGTTTTTT. Translating gives CASRPPGATNEKLFF.

V usage is TRBV30 and J usage is TRBJ1-4; a weak D match, TRBD1 (6 bases). Trimming shortened V by 3 bases and J by 4 bases, and 9 bases separated the two germline ends. Germline V gives CDR1 GTSNPN, CDR2 SVGIG (reference sequence). This CDR3 has 13 residues. CDR3 nucleotide sequence: TGTGCCTGGAGCAGGGGAAATAATGAAAAACTGTTTTTT. Translation gives CAWSRGNNEKLFF.

The chain joins TRBV7-9 to TRBJ1-6; 8 positions agree with TRBD1. V trimming: 5 bases; J trimming: 10 bases; junction bases outside the gene matches: 16. Looked up from germline, CDR1 is SEHNR and CDR2 is FQNEAQ (reference sequence). This CDR3 has 17 residues. The DNA of the CDR3 is TGTGCCAGCAGCCTCCAGATCCTTGGACAGGGTGGCTCACCCCTCCACTTT. It translates to CASSLQILGQGGSPLHF.

The chain employs TRBV29-1 and TRBJ1-1; D is unclear. This CDR3 has 14 residues. Germline-derived CDR1 and CDR2 are SQVTM and ANQGSEA. Trimming stripped 2 bases from V and 1 base from J, with 11 bases between. The chain's CDR3 is CSVESITANTEAFF. The CDR3 coding sequence is TGCAGCGTTGAATCGATCACAGCGAACACTGAAGCTTTCTTT. The whole variable domain, filled in from reference TRBV29-1 and TRBJ1-1, reads SAVISQKPSRDICQRGTSLTIQCQVDSQVTMMFWYRQQPGQSLTLIATANQGSEATYESGFVIDKFPISRPNLTFSTLTVSNMSPEDSSIYLCSVESITANTEAFFGQGTRLTVV.

The J gene is TRBJ2-7, the V gene TRBV7-6; maybe TRBD2 (5 bases). V was pared by 5 bases and J by 5 bases, with 13 bases between. The CDR3 consists of 13 residues. Germline V gives CDR1 SGHVS, CDR2 FNYEAQ. The CDR3 reads CASSVDYPNEQYF. The CDR3 nucleotides are TGTGCCAGCAGCGTTGACTACCCCAACGAGCAGTACTTC.

The chain recombines TRBV9 with TRBJ2-3; TRBD2 might be the D (8 bases). Trimming pared 4 bases from V and 4 bases from J, leaving 19 bases between. The CDR3 has 16 residues. CDR1 is SGDLS, CDR2 YYNGEE, per germline. The CDR3 DNA reads as TGTGCCAGCAGCCCCGGGGACAGCGGGAGCGCAGATACGCAGTATTTT. Its protein is CASSPGDSGSADTQYF.

V and J are TRBV25-1 and TRBJ1-6; 9 positions agree with TRBD1. CDR3 size: 15 residues. Germline CDR1 MGHDK, CDR2 SYGVNS. Trimming cost V 1 base and J 12 bases; bases outside gene matches: 7. DNA for the CDR3: TGTGCCAGCAGTGAATCCGACAGGGGGGGAATACCCCTCCACTTT. Encoded protein: CASSESDRGGIPLHF.